The next 4 T cell receptor beta chains were all read from a single sample in a study of T cells in Graves' hyperthyroidism and ophthalmopathy. The CDR3 regions of TCR beta were amplified from RNA transcripts. Researchers ran a first-round RT-PCR on the TCR CDR3 using the HTBI primer set. TCRdb ran MiXCR on the multiplex PCR reads and lists one entry per CDR3 protein. The repertoire includes over 250,000 distinct CDR3 sequences, around a quarter of them detected once, and about 25% sits in the top ten. Specimen: blood. The receptors stem from a man aged 35-49 years with Graves' hyperthyroidism that later progressed to Graves' ophthalmopathy.

This clonotype was recorded at least ten times. CDR3 sequence (DNA): TGTGCCAGCAGCTTTTACGGGGGCTATGGCTACACCTTC. Translation gives CASSFYGGYGYTF. This chain links TRBV11-3 with TRBJ1-2; D perhaps matches TRBD1 (5 bases). V lost 3 bases, J lost 4 bases, and 9 bases lay in between. The CDR3 consists of 13 residues. From germline, CDR1 is SGHNT and CDR2 YENEEA.

Many counts were recorded for this clonotype. This rearrangement joins TRBV29-1 to TRBJ1-1, with D tentatively TRBD1 (6 bases). V lost 7 bases to trimming and J lost 0 bases, with 9 bases between them. Germline V gene lookup returns CDR1 SQVTM and CDR2 ANQGSEA. This CDR3 is built from 12 residues. In DNA form, the CDR3 reads TGCAGCGGGACAGTATTGAACACTGAAGCTTTCTTT. Amino acid sequence: CSGTVLNTEAFF.

This clonotype was seen ten or more times. The rearrangement uses TRBV19 and TRBJ1-5; the D gene is possibly TRBD1 (6 bases). Trimming took 5 bases from V and 5 from J, leaving 10 bases between them. Germline values: CDR1 LNHDA, CDR2 SQIVND (reference sequence). This CDR3 has 13 residues. This CDR3 reads CASSARGDQPQHF. In nucleotides, the CDR3 is TGTGCCAGTAGTGCAAGGGGGGATCAGCCCCAGCATTTT. Using reference TRBV19 and TRBJ1-5 for the parts outside the CDR3, the full variable domain is DGGITQSPKYLFRKEGQNVTLSCEQNLNHDAMYWYRQDPGQGLRLIYYSQIVNDFQKGDIAEGYSVSREKKESFPLTVTSAQKNPTAFYLCASSARGDQPQHFGDGTRLSIL.

This clonotype was seen repeatedly, ten times or more. This chain uses TRBV6-5 with TRBJ1-1; tentatively, D is TRBD1 (5 bases). The V end was cut by 2 bases, the J end by 2 bases, with 9 bases between. CDR3 length: 14 amino acids. Germline values: CDR1 MNHEY, CDR2 SVGAGI. The chain's CDR3 is CASSYQGGNTEAFF. DNA of the CDR3: TGTGCCAGCAGTTACCAGGGCGGCAACACTGAAGCTTTCTTT.